The 30 T cell receptor beta chains presented below share a single source sample, sequenced in a study of T cells in Graves' hyperthyroidism and ophthalmopathy. The source material, RNA transcripts, was used to amplify TCR beta CDR3 regions. HTBI primers were the set used in a first-round RT-PCR of the TCR CDR3. TCRdb recomputed calls from the multiplex PCR reads with MiXCR, one row per CDR3 protein. Of some 620,000 distinct CDR3 sequences in the sample, around 16% were seen once. The specimen was blood. These receptors all come from a woman younger than 45 with Graves' hyperthyroidism.

A note on this clonotype: One end of the junction is discordant with germline, which a read error may explain. V is TRBV7-2 and J is TRBJ1-4; D remains unclear. The length of the CDR3 is 13 residues. Germline V gives CDR1 SGHTA, CDR2 FQGNSA. CDR3 sequence (DNA): TGTGCCAGCAGCTACCGTCGGGGTGAAGAACTGTTTTTT. Its translation is CASSYRRGEELFF.

This sequence joins TRBV20-1 and TRBJ2-1, with 13 bases that match TRBD2. The germline V gene encodes CDR1 DFQATT and CDR2 SNEGSKA (reference sequence). V trimming: 0 bases; J trimming: 7 bases; junction bases outside the gene matches: 6. This CDR3 is 16 amino acids long. The CDR3 region is CSARDTSGRAGNEQFF. CDR3 DNA: TGCAGTGCTAGAGATACTAGCGGGAGGGCCGGGAATGAGCAGTTCTTC.

This clonotype was picked up a small number of times. At one boundary the junction diverges from the germline segment, which might be a read error. This rearrangement joins TRBV5-1 to TRBJ2-1, with 9 bases lining up with TRBD2. Germline CDR1 and CDR2: SGHRS and YFSETQ. The CDR3 is 14 residues long. Here the CDR3 DNA reads TGCGCCAGCAGCTTGGTAGCGGGAGACGATGAGCGGTTCTTC. Protein product: CASSLVAGDDERFF.

This clonotype was recorded at least ten times. The chain has TRBV10-3 and TRBJ2-3; D ambiguous. Germline V lookup: CDR1 ENHRY, CDR2 SYGVKD. The CDR3 sequence is 14 residues long. Deletions cut 0 bases from V and 0 bases from J, with 4 bases between. The CDR3, as DNA: TGTGCCATCAGTGAGTCGGACAGCACAGATACGCAGTATTTT. It codes for CAISESDSTDTQYF.

The rearrangement joins TRBV25-1 to TRBJ2-5; TRBD1 matches at 9 bases. This CDR3 is built from 15 residues. The germline CDR1 and CDR2 sequences are MGHDK and SYGVNS. The V and J ends lost 4 bases and 0 bases, in that order; junction bases with no gene match: 3. The CDR3 loop is CASSVWTGDQETQYF. The CDR3 DNA reads TGTGCCAGCAGTGTATGGACAGGGGACCAAGAGACCCAGTACTTC.

The V call is TRBV10-3, the J call TRBJ2-1; D is possibly TRBD1 (6 bases). In germline, CDR1 is ENHRY, CDR2 SYGVKD. V was trimmed by 11 bases and J by 4 bases, leaving 9 bases between them. The CDR3 sequence is 11 residues long. The CDR3 here is CAPGHYNEQFF. The CDR3 DNA is TGTGCCCCGGGACATTACAATGAGCAGTTCTTC.

This clonotype occurred a few times. The gene calls are TRBV5-6 and TRBJ2-2; D possibly uses TRBD1 or TRBD2 (5 bases each). The germline V gene has CDR1 SGHDT and CDR2 YYEEEE. There are 13 residues in the CDR3. V lost 2 bases to trimming and J lost 7 bases, with 9 bases between them. As DNA, the CDR3 is TGTGCCAGCAGCTTCCAGGGAGTCGGGGAGCTGTTTTTT. It specifies CASSFQGVGELFF.

In this sample, this clonotype turned up many times. The chain couples TRBV12-3 or TRBV12-4 to TRBJ2-1; D possibly corresponds to TRBD2 (7 bases). Trimming removed 4 bases at V and 9 bases at J, with 10 bases between. The CDR3 length is 12 residues. This CDR3 is CASSWGGGEQFF. The CDR3 DNA sequence: TGTGCCAGCAGTTGGGGGGGCGGTGAGCAGTTCTTC.

This clonotype was found many times. The J gene is TRBJ2-3, the V gene TRBV28; 10 bases align to TRBD2. The length of the CDR3 is 16 residues. J lost 4 bases, V lost 1 base, and 5 bases had no gene match. Germline V gives CDR1 MDHEN, CDR2 SYDVKM. CDR3 protein: CASSLLVAGGPDTQYF. CDR3 coding DNA: TGTGCCAGCAGTTTATTGGTAGCGGGGGGCCCAGATACGCAGTATTTT.

This clonotype was recorded many times. The V gene is TRBV27, the J gene TRBJ2-3, with TRBD2 matching over 10 bases. Germline V gene sequence: CDR1 MNHEY, CDR2 SMNVEV (reference sequence). The CDR3 is 17 residues long. The ends lost 0 bases at V and 7 bases at J; junction bases unmatched: 10. The CDR3 bases are TGTGCCAGCAGTTTATCGAGCGGGAGGGCCCGGTTGAATACGCAGTATTTT. Residues: CASSLSSGRARLNTQYF.

The gene calls are TRBV6-1 and TRBJ1-4, with a weak D call TRBD1 (6 bases). Germline CDR1 reads MNHNS; CDR2 reads SASEGT. The CDR3 covers 16 residues. V gave up 7 bases and J gave up 4 bases, with 19 bases separating them. This chain's CDR3 is CASKSITTGLNEKLFF. As DNA, the CDR3 is TGTGCCAGCAAATCGATAACGACAGGACTTAATGAAAAACTGTTTTTT.

The rearrangement joins TRBV7-9 to TRBJ2-7, with no clear D. Between the trimmed V and J ends, which lost 8 bases and 3 bases, there was a span of 14 bases. The CDR3 is 13 residues long. Germline V gene sequence: CDR1 SEHNR, CDR2 FQNEAQ (reference sequence). CDR3 loop: CASGVASLYEQYF. The CDR3 DNA reads TGTGCCAGCGGGGTAGCTTCCCTCTACGAGCAGTACTTC.

This clonotype was seen only a few times. The V call is TRBV7-8, the J call TRBJ2-1; D unresolved. The CDR3 covers 13 residues. Germline V gene sequence: CDR1 SGHVS, CDR2 FQNEAQ. Trimming shortened V by 4 bases and J by 15 bases, and 19 bases separated the two germline ends. The CDR3 is CASSSTDLGRGFF. DNA of the CDR3: TGTGCCAGCAGCTCCACCGATTTGGGTCGTGGGTTCTTC.

This clonotype was found many times. V and J are TRBV20-1 and TRBJ1-1; D gene unclear. The V gene's germline CDR1 is DFQATT and CDR2 SNEGSKA (reference sequence). The CDR3 spans 13 residues. The V end was cut by 3 bases, the J end by 3 bases, with 11 bases between. This CDR3 reads CSARRHGDTEAFF. In DNA form, the CDR3 reads TGCAGTGCTAGGCGCCATGGGGACACTGAAGCTTTCTTT.

Only a few counts were recorded for this clonotype. The chain has TRBV7-2 and TRBJ2-5; 12 bases agree with TRBD2. From germline, CDR1 is SGHTA and CDR2 FQGNSA. Trimming removed 6 bases from V and 9 bases from J; junction bases left unmatched: 14. The CDR3 is made up of 16 amino acids. CDR3 sequence (DNA): TGTGCCAGCAGTCTTGTTTTGGCTAGCGGGAGGGGGGCCCAGTACTTC. Protein product: CASSLVLASGRGAQYF.

This clonotype was counted at least ten times. The chain uses TRBV7-3 and TRBJ2-2, with no clear D. CDR3 size: 12 residues. The V and J ends lost 5 bases and 6 bases respectively, with 7 bases between them. Germline V CDR1 and CDR2: SGHTA, FQGTGA. The CDR3 sequence: CASSPWPGELFF. The CDR3 DNA follows: TGTGCCAGCAGCCCCTGGCCCGGGGAGCTGTTTTTT.

In its sample, this clonotype was seen many times. The V and J genes are TRBV27 and TRBJ2-5; D call uncertain. The V gene lost 6 bases and the J gene lost 5 bases, with 7 bases spanning the gap. CDR3 length equals 11 residues. CDR1 and CDR2 from the germline V gene are MNHEY and SMNVEV (reference sequence). The CDR3 bases are TGTGCCAGCAGGGTCGGTGAGACCCAGTACTTC. This encodes CASRVGETQYF.

This clonotype was counted ten times or more. The chain links TRBV28 to TRBJ2-5; perhaps TRBD1 as D (6 bases). V dropped 9 bases and J dropped 5 bases, with 16 bases sitting between them. The germline gives CDR1 MDHEN, CDR2 SYDVKM. The CDR3 length is 13 residues. CDR3 sequence reads: CASVQGIAETQYF. Written as DNA, the CDR3 is TGTGCCAGTGTCCAGGGGATTGCGGAGACCCAGTACTTC.

The chain couples TRBV13 to TRBJ1-1; a possible D gene is TRBD1 (5 bases). Germline loops: CDR1 PRHDT, CDR2 FYEKMQ (reference sequence). This CDR3 contains 15 residues. Trimming stripped 1 base from V and 5 bases from J, with 14 bases between. For the CDR3, the DNA is TGTGCCAGCAGCTTAGATCAGGGTCTGTGGACTGAAGCTTTCTTT. This codes for CASSLDQGLWTEAFF.

This clonotype was seen repeatedly, ten times or more. The rearrangement links TRBV2 to TRBJ2-2, with D uncertain. Germline V gene data show CDR1 as SNHLY and CDR2 as FYNNEI. V lost 2 bases to trimming and J lost 5 bases, with 6 bases between them. This CDR3 has 13 amino acids. In nucleotides, the CDR3 is TGTGCCAGCAGTGAACGGGCGACCGGGGAGCTGTTTTTT. Translated: CASSERATGELFF.

The V gene is TRBV14, the J gene TRBJ2-1; D possibly corresponds to TRBD1 (7 bases). V dropped 1 base and J dropped 5 bases, with 18 bases sitting between them. Looked up from germline, CDR1 is SGHDN and CDR2 is FVKESK. This CDR3 comprises 17 residues. The CDR3 spells CASSQAGGIWVNNEQFF. The CDR3 nucleotides are TGTGCCAGCAGCCAAGCAGGGGGGATATGGGTAAACAATGAGCAGTTCTTC.

The chain employs TRBV5-1 and TRBJ2-2; the D gene could be TRBD1 or TRBD2 (5 bases each). The length of the CDR3 is 20 residues. Trimming shortened V by 0 bases and J by 1 base, and 22 bases separated the two germline ends. Per the germline V gene, CDR1 is SGHRS and CDR2 is YFSETQ. The CDR3 bases are TGCGCCAGCAGCTTGGACGGGGCGGGTCCCCAAAGGCAGAACACCGGGGAGCTGTTTTTT. The encoded protein is CASSLDGAGPQRQNTGELFF.

This clonotype was seen at least ten times. The CDR3 here is CASRPNEGVTDTQYF. CDR3 DNA sequence: TGTGCCAGCAGGCCCAATGAGGGTGTGACAGATACGCAGTATTTT. The chain is built from TRBV27 and TRBJ2-3; possibly TRBD2 for D (5 bases). CDR1 is MNHEY, CDR2 SMNVEV, per germline (reference sequence). Trimming removed 6 bases at V and 3 bases at J, with 16 bases between. The CDR3 has 15 amino acids.

This clonotype came up many times. The CDR3 sequence: CASSFPGQGDERSQYF. CDR3 nucleotide sequence: TGTGCCAGCAGCTTCCCGGGACAGGGAGATGAACGGTCGCAGTATTTT. This chain uses TRBV7-2 with TRBJ2-3; 9 bases line up with TRBD1. The CDR3 totals 16 residues. J gave up 10 bases and V 3 bases, and 14 bases lay outside the gene matches. Germline V gene lookup returns CDR1 SGHTA and CDR2 FQGNSA.

V is TRBV7-2 and J is TRBJ1-2; D ambiguous. Trimming stripped 5 bases from V and 2 bases from J, with 9 bases between. The CDR3 is 13 residues long. Germline CDR1 and CDR2: SGHTA and FQGNSA. The CDR3 here is CASSPQRNYGYTF. CDR3 DNA: TGTGCCAGCAGCCCCCAGCGAAACTATGGCTACACCTTC.

This clonotype was seen many times. The chain has TRBV19 and TRBJ1-1; possibly TRBD1 for D (5 bases). V was shortened by 7 bases and J by 1 base, with 13 bases between the two germline ends. The germline V gene encodes CDR1 LNHDA and CDR2 SQIVND (reference sequence). The CDR3 runs 14 residues. The CDR3 bases are TGTGCCAGTACCCAGGGAGGGTGGAACACTGAAGCTTTCTTT. This codes for CASTQGGWNTEAFF.

At least ten counts were recorded for this clonotype. V and J are TRBV5-5 and TRBJ2-5; the match to TRBD2 covers 9 bases. CDR1 and CDR2 from the germline V gene are SGHKS and YYEKEE (reference sequence). The junction had 4 bases not matched to a gene; V was cut back by 4 bases and J by 0 bases. The CDR3 extends over 15 amino acids. The chain's CDR3 is CASSISGRYQETQYF. The CDR3 region has the DNA TGTGCCAGCAGCATCAGCGGGAGGTACCAAGAGACCCAGTACTTC.

This clonotype occurred a few times. J is TRBJ2-3 and V is TRBV5-1, with no clear D. Between the trimmed V and J ends, which lost 2 bases and 4 bases, there was a span of 14 bases. The CDR3 contains 15 residues. The germline V gene encodes CDR1 SGHRS and CDR2 YFSETQ. The DNA for the CDR3 is TGCGCCAGCAGCTTCTCCGGTCAAGACGCAGATACGCAGTATTTT. Protein product: CASSFSGQDADTQYF.

Only a few counts were recorded for this clonotype. This chain joins TRBV5-4 and TRBJ1-4, with a weak D call TRBD1 (5 bases). The ends were cut back, 1 base at V and 3 bases at J, with 7 bases in the middle. The CDR3 has 14 amino acids. CDR1 is SGHNT, CDR2 YYREEE, per germline (reference sequence). CDR3: CASSLLGANEKLFF. The CDR3 region has the DNA TGTGCCAGCAGCTTGTTGGGGGCTAATGAAAAACTGTTTTTT. Full variable domain (outside the CDR3, taken from reference TRBV5-4 and TRBJ1-4): ETGVTQSPTHLIKTRGQQVTLRCSSQSGHNTVSWYQQALGQGPQFIFQYYREEENGRGNFPPRFSGLQFPNYSSELNVNALELDDSALYLCASSLLGANEKLFFGSGTQLSVL.

In its sample, this clonotype was seen a few times. This chain links TRBV6-2 or TRBV6-3 with TRBJ1-5, with D possibly being TRBD1 (6 bases). CDR1 and CDR2 from the germline V gene are MNHEY and SVGEGT. This CDR3 is built from 15 residues. Trimming shortened V by 4 bases and J by 5 bases, and 15 bases separated the two germline ends. This CDR3 reads CASSLGTRKDQPQHF. The CDR3 coding sequence is TGTGCCAGCAGTTTGGGGACAAGGAAAGATCAGCCCCAGCATTTT.